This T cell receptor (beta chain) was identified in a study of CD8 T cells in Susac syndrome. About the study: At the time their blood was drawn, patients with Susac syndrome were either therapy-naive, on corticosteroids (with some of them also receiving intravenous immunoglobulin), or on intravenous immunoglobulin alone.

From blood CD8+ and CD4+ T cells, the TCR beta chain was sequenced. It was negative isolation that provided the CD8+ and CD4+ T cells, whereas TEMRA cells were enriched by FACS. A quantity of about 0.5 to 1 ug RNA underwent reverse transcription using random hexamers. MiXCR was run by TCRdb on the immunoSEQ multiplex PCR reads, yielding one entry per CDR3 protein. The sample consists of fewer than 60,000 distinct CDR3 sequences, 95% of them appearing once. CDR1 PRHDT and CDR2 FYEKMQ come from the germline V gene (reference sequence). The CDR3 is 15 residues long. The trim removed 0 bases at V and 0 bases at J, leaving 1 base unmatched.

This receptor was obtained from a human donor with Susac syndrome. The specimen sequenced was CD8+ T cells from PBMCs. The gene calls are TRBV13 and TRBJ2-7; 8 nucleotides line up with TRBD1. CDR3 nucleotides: TGTGCCAGCAGCTTAGGCGACAGGGGCTCCTACGAGCAGTACTTC. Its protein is CASSLGDRGSYEQYF.